The sample holds a few counts of the clone carrying this T cell receptor beta chain. Its target is unknown. The record originates from a study of cytomegalovirus exposure and HLA in healthy donors. General study results and limits: Most of the TCR beta V segments (in an earlier analysis) were productive either about 87% or about 30% of the time.

With 5 bases clipped from V and 9 bases from J, the junction kept 10 bases outside the gene matches. Germline V CDR1 and CDR2: LNHDA, SQIVND (reference sequence). The CDR3 is 15 residues long. The PCR contained 60 Vbeta and 13 Jbeta primers. TCRdb keeps only in-frame clones here, not all; method: immunoSEQ multiplex PCR. The sample shows a few hundred thousand clones, around 80% of them seen only once. This chain joins TRBV19 and TRBJ2-1, with 10 bases aligning to TRBD2. Sequenced material: PBMCs. The receptor's source is a woman aged 55-69 years in good health and CMV-seropositive. The CDR3 nucleotides read TGTGCCAGTAGTCTCAGCGGGAGGGCCAGGAGTGAGCAGTTCTTC. This codes for CASSLSGRARSEQFF. Complete variable domain (other parts from reference TRBV19 and TRBJ2-1): DGGITQSPKYLFRKEGQNVTLSCEQNLNHDAMYWYRQDPGQGLRLIYYSQIVNDFQKGDIAEGYSVSREKKESFPLTVTSAQKNPTAFYLCASSLSGRARSEQFFGPGTRLTVL.